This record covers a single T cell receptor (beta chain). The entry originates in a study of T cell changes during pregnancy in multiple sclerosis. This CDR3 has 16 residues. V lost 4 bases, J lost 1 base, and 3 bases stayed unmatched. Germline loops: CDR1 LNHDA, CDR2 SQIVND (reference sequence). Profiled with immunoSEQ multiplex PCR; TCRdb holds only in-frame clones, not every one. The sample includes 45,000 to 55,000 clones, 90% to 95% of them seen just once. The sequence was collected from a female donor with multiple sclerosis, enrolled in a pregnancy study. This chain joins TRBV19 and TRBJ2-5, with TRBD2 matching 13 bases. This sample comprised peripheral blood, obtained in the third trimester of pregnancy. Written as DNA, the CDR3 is TGTGCCAGTAGTAGAGGACTAGCGGGAGTCCAAGAGACCCAGTACTTC. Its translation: CASSRGLAGVQETQYF.